Presented here are 16 T cell receptor beta chains from one specimen sequenced in a study of blood T cell repertoires in COVID-19. This table comes from immunoSEQ multiplex PCR, and its TCRdb copy is limited to in-frame clones, with some not included. The table lists more than 85,000 clones, around 87% of them singletons. The source material was peripheral blood. All receptors derive from a human donor in a cohort sampled during active COVID-19.

V usage is TRBV12-3 or TRBV12-4 and J usage is TRBJ1-1; 7 bases are a match to TRBD1. Unmatched junction bases numbered 2, after V lost 5 bases and J lost 2 bases. The CDR3 extends over 13 amino acids. CDR3 nucleotides: TGTGCCAGCAGTGGACAGGCCAACACTGAAGCTTTCTTT. Its translation is CASSGQANTEAFF.

The V and J genes are TRBV24-1 and TRBJ1-5; D not resolved. Germline CDR1 reads KGHDR; CDR2 reads SFDVKD. The V end lost 2 bases, the J end lost 3 bases, and 10 bases lay between the germline ends. The CDR3 consists of 15 residues. The CDR3 protein is CATSDSTVYNQPQHF. CDR3 in DNA: TGTGCCACCAGTGATTCAACGGTTTACAATCAGCCCCAGCATTTT.

J is TRBJ2-1 and V is TRBV27, with a possible D match to TRBD1 (7 bases). Germline CDR1 is MNHEY and CDR2 is SMNVEV (reference sequence). This CDR3 is 14 amino acids long. The V and J ends lost 5 bases and 6 bases respectively, with 14 bases between them. The CDR3 region is CASSAGQRPNEQFF. CDR3 DNA: TGTGCCAGCAGTGCGGGACAGAGGCCCAATGAGCAGTTCTTC.

V gene TRBV7-2 combines with J gene TRBJ1-4; 9 nucleotides align to TRBD1. Per the germline V gene, CDR1 is SGHTA and CDR2 is FQGNSA. V shed 4 bases, J shed 8 bases, and the junction held 14 bases outside the gene matches. The CDR3 covers 17 residues. The CDR3 reads CASSSARTGALIEKLFF. As DNA, the CDR3 is TGTGCCAGCAGCTCCGCAAGGACAGGGGCATTAATAGAAAAACTGTTTTTT.

The gene calls are TRBV12-5 and TRBJ1-1; possible D gene TRBD1, 5 bases. The CDR3 extends over 17 amino acids. The germline gives CDR1 LGHNT, CDR2 FRNRAP. V was pared by 0 bases and J by 0 bases, with 14 bases between. CDR3 nucleotides: TGTGCTAGTGGTTTGGTAAAGGCAGGGTATATGAACACTGAAGCTTTCTTT. It is translated as CASGLVKAGYMNTEAFF.

The chain has TRBV18 and TRBJ1-1; D might be TRBD1 (6 bases). CDR1 is KGHSH, CDR2 LQKENI, per germline. The V end was cut by 4 bases, the J end by 1 base, with 10 bases between. The length of the CDR3 is 14 residues. CDR3 amino acids: CASSLGRGNTEAFF. CDR3 sequence (DNA): TGTGCCAGCTCACTAGGCAGGGGGAACACTGAAGCTTTCTTT.

The chain couples TRBV2 to TRBJ2-1, with 13 bases matching TRBD2. V was clipped by 6 bases and J by 6 bases; unmatched bases: 5. Germline V CDR1 and CDR2: SNHLY, FYNNEI. The CDR3 extends over 15 amino acids. CDR3 in amino acids: CASRLTSGGVNEQFF. The CDR3 DNA reads TGTGCCAGCAGACTAACTAGCGGGGGGGTCAATGAGCAGTTCTTC.

V gene TRBV6-5 combines with J gene TRBJ2-2; D may be TRBD1 (5 bases). The CDR3 spans 15 residues. Trimming removed 2 bases from V and 6 bases from J, with 13 bases in between. Germline lookup yields CDR1 MNHEY and CDR2 SVGAGI. DNA of the CDR3: TGTGCCAGCAGTTACGAGACAGCGCGATCCGGGGAGCTGTTTTTT. This sequence encodes CASSYETARSGELFF.

The chain joins TRBV7-8 to TRBJ2-6; tentative D call: TRBD1 (5 bases). The germline V gene has CDR1 SGHVS and CDR2 FQNEAQ. Trimming pared 1 base from V and 0 bases from J, leaving 7 bases between. The CDR3 spans 16 residues. The CDR3 nucleotides are TGTGCCAGCAGCTTAGAGGGGAACTCTGGGGCCAACGTCCTGACTTTC. As protein: CASSLEGNSGANVLTF.

The chain links TRBV5-1 to TRBJ1-1; tentative D call: TRBD1 (5 bases). CDR3 length: 15 amino acids. The germline gives CDR1 SGHRS, CDR2 YFSETQ. V was trimmed by 0 bases and J by 5 bases, leaving 14 bases between them. The CDR3 loop reads CASSLVVSRGTEAFF. For the CDR3, the DNA is TGCGCCAGCAGCTTGGTAGTCTCGCGGGGGACTGAAGCTTTCTTT.

This clone appeared a single time. This chain connects TRBV14 to TRBJ1-1; no definite D call. Germline V gene sequence: CDR1 SGHDN, CDR2 FVKESK. V was shortened by 5 bases and J by 1 base, with 11 bases between the two germline ends. There are 14 residues in the CDR3. Here the CDR3 DNA reads TGTGCCAGCAGCGTCCTACGGGGGAACACTGAAGCTTTCTTT. It is translated as CASSVLRGNTEAFF.

As for this clone: Mismatch with germline at one junction end may stem from a read error. This rearrangement joins TRBV7-3 to TRBJ2-3; possible D gene TRBD2, 6 bases. Germline assignment: CDR1 SGHTA and CDR2 FQGTGA. The CDR3 has 15 residues. This chain's CDR3 is CASSLTRGAADTQYF. CDR3 bases: TGTGCCAGCAGTTTAACGCGCGGGGCCGCAGATACGCAGTATTTT.

A few counts support this clone. The rearrangement uses TRBV11-2 and TRBJ1-4; weak D call: TRBD1 (5 bases). From germline, CDR1 is SGHAT and CDR2 FQNNGV. Trimming pared 0 bases from V and 7 bases from J, leaving 9 bases between. The CDR3 has 14 amino acids. The CDR3: CASSLEPTVEKLFF. CDR3 in DNA: TGTGCCAGCAGCTTAGAACCGACAGTTGAAAAACTGTTTTTT. Supplemented by reference TRBV11-2 and TRBJ1-4, the full variable domain reads EAGVAQSPRYKIIEKRQSVAFWCNPISGHATLYWYQQILGQGPKLLIQFQNNGVVDDSQLPKDRFSAERLKGVDSTLKIQPAKLEDSAVYLCASSLEPTVEKLFFGSGTQLSVL.

The V call is TRBV5-5, the J call TRBJ2-3; 12 bases are shared with TRBD2. The V and J ends lost 3 bases and 4 bases, in that order; junction bases with no gene match: 9. CDR1 SGHKS and CDR2 YYEKEE come from the germline V gene (reference sequence). The CDR3 contains 17 residues. CDR3 in amino acids: CASSSPFLAGGADTQYF. The CDR3 DNA follows: TGTGCCAGCAGCTCGCCTTTCCTAGCGGGGGGGGCAGATACGCAGTATTTT.

This sequence joins TRBV28 and TRBJ1-5; D unclear. Germline CDR1 and CDR2: MDHEN and SYDVKM. The CDR3 has 13 amino acids. V was clipped by 1 base and J by 4 bases, with 5 bases between them. CDR3 sequence (DNA): TGTGCCAGCAGTTTATCGAGGAATCAGCCCCAGCATTTT. Its protein is CASSLSRNQPQHF. Drawing the rest from reference TRBV28 and TRBJ1-5, the complete variable domain is DVKVTQSSRYLVKRTGEKVFLECVQDMDHENMFWYRQDPGLGLRLIYFSYDVKMKEKGDIPEGYSVSREKKERFSLILESASTNQTSMYLCASSLSRNQPQHFGDGTRLSIL.

The chain combines TRBV6-2 or TRBV6-3 with TRBJ2-7; TRBD1 agrees at 9 bases. V gave up 5 bases and J gave up 1 base; unmatched junction bases: 9. Germline CDR1 reads MNHEY; CDR2 reads SVGEGT. The length of the CDR3 is 16 residues. The CDR3 DNA reads TGTGCCAGCAGTCGCCCACGACAGGGGGGGTCCTACGAGCAGTACTTC. This translates into CASSRPRQGGSYEQYF.